The sequence of this T cell receptor (beta chain) was determined in a study of blood T cell repertoires in COVID-19. At the level of the study: The study drew acute and convalescent COVID-19 samples from the United States, Italy and Spain. In each case, the material was cDNA or gDNA derived from T cells, B-cell-depleted T cells, or PBMCs.

This clone was observed once. Per the authors' pipeline: For nucleated cells, counts were estimated from reference gene primer amplification. The protocol was immunoSEQ multiplex PCR, while the TCRdb copy is restricted to in-frame clones and leaves out a portion. Clonal size and the V and J genes are those of that table, whereas D and trimming came from the DNA. The data contain 130,000 to 150,000 clones, around 77% of them singletons. Sequencing was done on a sample of peripheral blood. This clonotype originated in a man aged 45-65 years with active or convalescent COVID-19.

CDR3 sequence: CALTGAYGYTF. The CDR3 coding sequence is TGTGCCTTGACAGGGGCCTATGGCTACACCTTC. The J gene is TRBJ1-2, the V gene TRBV30; TRBD1 aligns across 8 bases. After removal of 7 bases from V and 4 bases from J, the junction contained 2 bases not matched to a gene. In germline, CDR1 is GTSNPN, CDR2 SVGIG (reference sequence). The CDR3 is 11 amino acids.